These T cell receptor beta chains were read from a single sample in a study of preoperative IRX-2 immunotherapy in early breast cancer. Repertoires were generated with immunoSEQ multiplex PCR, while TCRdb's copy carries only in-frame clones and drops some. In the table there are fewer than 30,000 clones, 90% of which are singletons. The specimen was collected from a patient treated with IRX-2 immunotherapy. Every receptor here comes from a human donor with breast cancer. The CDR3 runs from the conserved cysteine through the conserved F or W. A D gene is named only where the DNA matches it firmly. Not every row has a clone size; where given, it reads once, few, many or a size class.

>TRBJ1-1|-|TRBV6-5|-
TGTGCCAGCAGTCAGAGAAAAACTGAAGCTTTCTTT
CASSQRKTEAFF
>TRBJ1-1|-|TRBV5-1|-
TGCGCCAGCAGCTTGCGATTCATGAACACTGAAGCTTTCTTT
CASSLRFMNTEAFF
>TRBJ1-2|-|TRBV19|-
TGTGCCAGTATTTGGGACTATGGCTACACCTTC
CASIWDYGYTF
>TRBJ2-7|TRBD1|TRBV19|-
TGTGCCAGTAGTGTCAGGGGGAGCTCCTACGAGCAGTACTTC
CASSVRGSSYEQYF
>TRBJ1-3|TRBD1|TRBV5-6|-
TGTGCCAGCATCCCTACAGGGGCATCTGGAAACACCATATATTTT
CASIPTGASGNTIYF
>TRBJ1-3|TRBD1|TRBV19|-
TGTGCCAGTAGTAAGGGACAGGGTTTCGGAAACACCATATATTTT
CASSKGQGFGNTIYF
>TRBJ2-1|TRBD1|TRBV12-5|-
TGTGCTAGTGCTCTCGGGACAGGGTATCGCAATGAGCAGTTCTTC
CASALGTGYRNEQFF
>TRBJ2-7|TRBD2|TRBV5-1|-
TGCGCCAGCAGCGGCCTCGGGGGACTATCTTACATCGAGCAGTACTTC
CASSGLGGLSYIEQYF
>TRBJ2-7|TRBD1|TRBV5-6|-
TGTGCCAGCAGACGGGTCTGGACAGGGGAAAACGAGCAGTACTTC
CASRRVWTGENEQYF
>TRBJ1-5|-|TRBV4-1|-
TGCGCCAGCAGCCAACTCACAGGGTTTGGCAATCAGCCCCAGCATTTT
CASSQLTGFGNQPQHF
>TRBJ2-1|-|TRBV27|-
TGTGCCAGCCGGGACGTCTCCTTTTACAATGAGCAGTTCTTC
CASRDVSFYNEQFF
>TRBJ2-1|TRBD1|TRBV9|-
TGTGCCAGCAGCGTAGCTATGACAGGGGGCCTCAATGAGCAGTTCTTC
CASSVAMTGGLNEQFF
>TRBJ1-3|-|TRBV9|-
TGTGCCAGCAGCCCGCCGAGCTCTGGAAACACCATATATTTT
CASSPPSSGNTIYF
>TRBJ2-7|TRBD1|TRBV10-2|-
TGCGCCAGCACTGGGACAGGAGGTCGCGAGCAGTACTTC
CASTGTGGREQYF
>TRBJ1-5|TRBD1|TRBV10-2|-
TGCGCCAGCAGTGATGGGACAGGGGCGGGCAATCAGCCCCAGCATTTT
CASSDGTGAGNQPQHF
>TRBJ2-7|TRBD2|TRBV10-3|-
TGTGCCATCAGTGAGCTAGCGGACGTCCAGCAGTACTTC
CAISELADVQQYF
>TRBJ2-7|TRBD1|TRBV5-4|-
TGTGCCAGCACCCTATTCGGGACAGGGGGATACGAGCAGTACTTC
CASTLFGTGGYEQYF
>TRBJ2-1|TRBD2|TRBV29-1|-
TGCAGCGTTGGAAGGGGAGGGCCCTACAATGAGCAGTTCTTC
CSVGRGGPYNEQFF
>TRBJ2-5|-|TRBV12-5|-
TGTGCTAGTGGTCTCGGAGGGACAGCACAAGAGACCCAGTACTTC
CASGLGGTAQETQYF
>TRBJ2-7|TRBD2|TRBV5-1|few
TGCGCCAGCAGCCGGGAGGGCCGCTACGAGCAGTACTTC
CASSREGRYEQYF
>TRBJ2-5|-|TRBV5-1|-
TGCGCCAGCATATCGGCGGGCCGCGAGACCCAGTACTTC
CASISAGRETQYF
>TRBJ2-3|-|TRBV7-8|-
TGTGCCAGCAGCTTAGCGCGGGCCCCCACAGATACGCAGTATTTT
CASSLARAPTDTQYF
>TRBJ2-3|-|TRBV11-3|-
TGTGCCAGCAGCCCAAGACAGCTCGGAAGCACAGATACGCAGTATTTT
CASSPRQLGSTDTQYF
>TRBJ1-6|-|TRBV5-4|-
TGTGCCAGCAGCTTAGCCGGGACTCAGAATTCACCCCTCCACTTT
CASSLAGTQNSPLHF
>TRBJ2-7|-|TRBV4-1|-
TGCGCCAGCAGCCAAGATCGTGGCCAGTATTACGAGCAGTACTTC
CASSQDRGQYYEQYF
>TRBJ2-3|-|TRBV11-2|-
TGTGCCAGCAGCTTAGCGGGCACAGATACGCAGTATTTT
CASSLAGTDTQYF
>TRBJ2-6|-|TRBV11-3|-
TGTGCCAGCAAAAGCTCTGGGGCCAACGTCCTGACTTTC
CASKSSGANVLTF
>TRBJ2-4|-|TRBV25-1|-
TGTGCCAGCAGTGAATCCCACATTCAGTACTTC
CASSESHIQYF
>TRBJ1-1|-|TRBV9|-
TGTGCCAGCAGCGTATCAGGGTGGAGTGAAGCTTTCTTT
CASSVSGWSEAFF
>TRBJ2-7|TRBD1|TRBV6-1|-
TGTGCCAGCAGTGACGGGACAGGCCGTAGCGAGCAGTACTTC
CASSDGTGRSEQYF
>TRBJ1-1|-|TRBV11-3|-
TGTGCCAGCAGCCAGGGGTACACTGAAGCTTTCTTT
CASSQGYTEAFF
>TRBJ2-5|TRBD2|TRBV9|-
TGTGCCAGCAGCGTAGGGACTAGCGGCATCCAAGAGACCCAGTACTTC
CASSVGTSGIQETQYF
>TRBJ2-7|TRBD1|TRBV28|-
TGTGCCAGCAGCACCGGGACAGCACTTTACGAGCAGTACTTC
CASSTGTALYEQYF
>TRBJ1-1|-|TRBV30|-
TGTGCCTGGAGAGCGGCGTCAGGGACTGAAGCTTTCTTT
CAWRAASGTEAFF
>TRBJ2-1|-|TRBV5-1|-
TGCGCCAGCAGCTTGGTGGCTGGATCCTACAATGAGCAGTTCTTC
CASSLVAGSYNEQFF
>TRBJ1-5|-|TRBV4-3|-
TGCGCCAGCAGCCAAGAGGCAGGGAGGGATCAGCCCCAGCATTTT
CASSQEAGRDQPQHF
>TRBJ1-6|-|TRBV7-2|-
TGTGCCAGCAGCTTTGAGAATTCACCCCTCCACTTT
CASSFENSPLHF
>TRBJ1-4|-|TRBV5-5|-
TGTGCCAGCAGCTCAGGGTTGACTAATGAAAAACTGTTTTTT
CASSSGLTNEKLFF
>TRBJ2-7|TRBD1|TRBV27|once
TGTGCCAGCAGTTTATTGACAGGGCCCTACGAGCAGTACTTC
CASSLLTGPYEQYF
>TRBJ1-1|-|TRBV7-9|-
TGTGCCAGCAGCCCCACGACACCGGGGGACACTGAAGCTTTCTTT
CASSPTTPGDTEAFF
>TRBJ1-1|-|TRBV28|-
TGTGCCAGCAGCAAAGGAGTCATGAACACTGAAGCTTTCTTT
CASSKGVMNTEAFF
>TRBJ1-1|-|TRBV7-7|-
TGTGCCAGCAGCTTTTACGGGCCCATAGGGAGGATGAACACTGAAGCTTTCTTT
CASSFYGPIGRMNTEAFF
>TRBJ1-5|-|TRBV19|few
TGTGCCAGTAGTATAGTTCCCAGGAGAGAAAGCAATCAGCCCCAGCATTTT
CASSIVPRRESNQPQHF
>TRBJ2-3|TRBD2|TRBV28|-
TGTGCCAGCAGTTTAAGGCAGCGGGACGCCACAGATACGCAGTATTTT
CASSLRQRDATDTQYF
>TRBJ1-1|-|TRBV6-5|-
TGTGCCAGCAGCCGAACGACAGGGAACACTGAAGCTTTCTTT
CASSRTTGNTEAFF
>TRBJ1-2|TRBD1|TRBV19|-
TGTGCCAGTAGACAGGGGAAATTGCTGTTAGCTAACTATGGCTACACCTTC
CASRQGKLLLANYGYTF
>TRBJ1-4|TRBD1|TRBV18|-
TGTGCCAGCTCACGGGAAACGGGACAGAGAAATGAAAAACTGTTTTTT
CASSRETGQRNEKLFF